This entry describes one TCR beta chain. Its specificity is unknown. Per germline, CDR1 SGHKS and CDR2 YYEKEE (reference sequence). Trimming at V came to 2 bases and at J to 3 bases, leaving 1 base not matched to a gene. The CDR3 length is 14 residues. Libraries were prepared by immunoSEQ multiplex PCR; TCRdb keeps only in-frame clonotypes and omits some of them. The sample carries 25,000 to 35,000 clones, 75% to 90% recorded once. This sample stems from a study of lymphopenia after photon versus proton radiotherapy. Notes on the study in general: Post-nadir TCR diversity decline inversely tracked overall survival among those who died. Oligoclonal CD8+ Temra expansion after nadir drove photon patients' diversity drop.

The chain combines TRBV5-5 with TRBJ2-7, with TRBD2 matching over 11 bases. The sequence came from a woman in her 70s with pancreatic cancer. Some clones in this sample may be carry-over from other donors' samples. The material sequenced was peripheral blood, taken from a patient treated with proton-based radiotherapy. The CDR3 sequence: CASSLLAGVYEQYF. For the CDR3, the DNA is TGTGCCAGCAGCTTACTAGCGGGAGTCTACGAGCAGTACTTC.